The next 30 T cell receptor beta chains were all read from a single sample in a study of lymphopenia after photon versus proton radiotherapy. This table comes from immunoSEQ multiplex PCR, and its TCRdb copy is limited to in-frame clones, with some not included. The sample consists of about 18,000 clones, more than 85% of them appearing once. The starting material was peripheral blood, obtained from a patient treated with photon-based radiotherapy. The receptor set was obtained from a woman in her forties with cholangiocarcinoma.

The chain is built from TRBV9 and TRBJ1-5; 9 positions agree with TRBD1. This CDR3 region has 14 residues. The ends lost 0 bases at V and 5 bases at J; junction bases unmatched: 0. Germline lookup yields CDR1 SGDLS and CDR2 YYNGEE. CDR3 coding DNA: TGTGCCAGCAGCGTAGGGACAGGGGATCAGCCCCAGCATTTT. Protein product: CASSVGTGDQPQHF.

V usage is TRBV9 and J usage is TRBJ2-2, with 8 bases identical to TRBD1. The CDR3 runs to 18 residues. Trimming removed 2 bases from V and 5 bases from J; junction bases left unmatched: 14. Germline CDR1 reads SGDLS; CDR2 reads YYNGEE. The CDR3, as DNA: TGTGCCAGCAGCGTCGAACTTTCGGGACAGGCCAGGACCGGGGAGCTGTTTTTT. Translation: CASSVELSGQARTGELFF.

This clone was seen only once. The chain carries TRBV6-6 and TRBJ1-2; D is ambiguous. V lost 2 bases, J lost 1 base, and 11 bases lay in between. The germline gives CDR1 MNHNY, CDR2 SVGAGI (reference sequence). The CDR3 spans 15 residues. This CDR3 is CASSYTEGGNYGYTF. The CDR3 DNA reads TGTGCCAGCAGTTACACCGAGGGTGGTAACTATGGCTACACCTTC.

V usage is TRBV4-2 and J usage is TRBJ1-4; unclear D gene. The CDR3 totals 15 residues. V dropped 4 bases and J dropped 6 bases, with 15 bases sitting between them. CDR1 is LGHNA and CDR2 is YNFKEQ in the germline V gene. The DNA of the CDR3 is TGTGCCAGCAGCCGCGGTGGGATAGGAGATGAAAAACTGTTTTTT. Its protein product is CASSRGGIGDEKLFF.

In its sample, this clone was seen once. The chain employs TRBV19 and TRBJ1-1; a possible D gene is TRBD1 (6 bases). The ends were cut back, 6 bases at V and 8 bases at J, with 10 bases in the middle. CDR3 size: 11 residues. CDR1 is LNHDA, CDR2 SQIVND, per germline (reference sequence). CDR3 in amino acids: CASSFGQEAFF. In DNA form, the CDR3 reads TGTGCCAGTAGCTTCGGACAGGAAGCTTTCTTT.

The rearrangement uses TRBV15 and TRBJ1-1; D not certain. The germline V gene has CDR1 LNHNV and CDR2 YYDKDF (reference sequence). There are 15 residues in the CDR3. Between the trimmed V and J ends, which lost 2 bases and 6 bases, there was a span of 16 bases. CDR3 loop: CATSRRLRELSEAFF. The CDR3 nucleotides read TGTGCCACCAGCAGAAGACTTCGAGAGCTATCTGAAGCTTTCTTT.

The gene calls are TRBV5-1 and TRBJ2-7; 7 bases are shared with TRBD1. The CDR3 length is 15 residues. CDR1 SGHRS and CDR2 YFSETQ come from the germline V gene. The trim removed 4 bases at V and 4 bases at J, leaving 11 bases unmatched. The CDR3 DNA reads TGCGCCAGCAGCCCGGCAGGGCCCAGGGGGTACGAGCAGTACTTC. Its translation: CASSPAGPRGYEQYF.

CDR3 bases: TGTGCCAGCAGCCACACTCAAACCGAGACAGTGCTTTATGGCTACACCTTC. This translates into CASSHTQTETVLYGYTF. The rearrangement links TRBV14 to TRBJ1-2; D might be TRBD1 (5 bases). The germline V and J ends were trimmed by 3 bases and 5 bases, with 22 bases remaining between them. Germline lookup yields CDR1 SGHDN and CDR2 FVKESK. This CDR3 has 17 amino acids.

The DNA for the CDR3 is TGTGCCAGCAGCTCTCGACAAGACACAGATACGCAGTATTTT. Its translation is CASSSRQDTDTQYF. The J gene is TRBJ2-3, the V gene TRBV7-9, with D hard to call. The CDR3 totals 14 residues. V was clipped by 4 bases and J by 2 bases, with 10 bases between them. Germline lookup yields CDR1 SEHNR and CDR2 FQNEAQ (reference sequence).

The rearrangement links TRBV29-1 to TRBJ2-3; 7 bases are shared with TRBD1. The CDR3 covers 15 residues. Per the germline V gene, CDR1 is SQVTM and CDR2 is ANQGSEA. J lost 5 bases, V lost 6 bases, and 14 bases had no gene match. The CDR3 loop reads CSVQSPGTVGDTQYF. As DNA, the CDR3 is TGCAGCGTACAATCCCCTGGGACAGTCGGAGATACGCAGTATTTT.

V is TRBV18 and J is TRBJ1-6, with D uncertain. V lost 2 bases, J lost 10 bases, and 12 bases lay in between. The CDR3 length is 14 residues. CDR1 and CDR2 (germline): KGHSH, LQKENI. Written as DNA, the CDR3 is TGTGCCAGCTCACCAGCTGGCTGGGGATCACCCCTCCACTTT. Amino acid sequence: CASSPAGWGSPLHF.

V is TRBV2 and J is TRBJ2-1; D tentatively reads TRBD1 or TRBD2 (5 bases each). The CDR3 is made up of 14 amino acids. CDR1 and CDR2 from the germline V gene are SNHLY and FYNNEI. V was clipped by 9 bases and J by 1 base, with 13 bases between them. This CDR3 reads CASSGTDSYNEQFF. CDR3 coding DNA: TGTGCCAGTTCCGGGACGGATTCCTACAATGAGCAGTTCTTC.

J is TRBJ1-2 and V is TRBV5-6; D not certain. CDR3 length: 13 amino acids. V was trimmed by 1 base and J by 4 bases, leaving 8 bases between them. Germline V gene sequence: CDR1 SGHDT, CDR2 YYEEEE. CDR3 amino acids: CASSLNGLYGYTF. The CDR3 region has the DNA TGTGCCAGCAGCTTGAACGGACTCTATGGCTACACCTTC.

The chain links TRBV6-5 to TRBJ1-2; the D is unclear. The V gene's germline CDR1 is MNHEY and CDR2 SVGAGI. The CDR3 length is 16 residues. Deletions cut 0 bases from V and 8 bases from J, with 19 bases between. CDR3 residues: CASSYSSSRHPLGYTF. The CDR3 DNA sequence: TGTGCCAGCAGTTACTCCAGTAGTAGACACCCGCTGGGCTACACCTTC.

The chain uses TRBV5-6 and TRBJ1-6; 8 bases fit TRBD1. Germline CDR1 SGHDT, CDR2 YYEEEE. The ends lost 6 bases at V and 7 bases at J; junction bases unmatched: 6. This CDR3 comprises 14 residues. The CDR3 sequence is CASNIQGANSPLHF. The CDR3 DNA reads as TGTGCCAGCAACATCCAGGGGGCAAATTCACCCCTCCACTTT.

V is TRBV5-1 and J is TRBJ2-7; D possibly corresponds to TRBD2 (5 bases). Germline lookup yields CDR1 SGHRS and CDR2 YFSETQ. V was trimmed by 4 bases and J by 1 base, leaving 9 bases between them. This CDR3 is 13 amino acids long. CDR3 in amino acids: CASSPGGSYEQYF. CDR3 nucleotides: TGCGCCAGCAGCCCTGGCGGGTCCTACGAGCAGTACTTC.

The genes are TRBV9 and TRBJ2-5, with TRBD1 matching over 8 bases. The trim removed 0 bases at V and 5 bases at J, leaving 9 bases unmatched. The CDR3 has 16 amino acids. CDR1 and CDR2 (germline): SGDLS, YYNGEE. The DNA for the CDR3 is TGTGCCAGCAGCGTAGCTCCCCAGGGGGCGTGGGAGACCCAGTACTTC. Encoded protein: CASSVAPQGAWETQYF.

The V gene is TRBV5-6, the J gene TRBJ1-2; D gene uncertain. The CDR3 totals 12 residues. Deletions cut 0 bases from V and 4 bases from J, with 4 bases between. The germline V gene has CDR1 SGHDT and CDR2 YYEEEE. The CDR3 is CASSLASYGYTF. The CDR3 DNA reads TGTGCCAGCAGCTTGGCCAGCTATGGCTACACCTTC.

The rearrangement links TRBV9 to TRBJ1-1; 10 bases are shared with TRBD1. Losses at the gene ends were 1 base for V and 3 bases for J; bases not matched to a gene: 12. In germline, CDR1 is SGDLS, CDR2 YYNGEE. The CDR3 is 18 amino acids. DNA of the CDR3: TGTGCCAGCAGCGTATCCGGGACAGGGGACCTGAGGGACACTGAAGCTTTCTTT. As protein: CASSVSGTGDLRDTEAFF.

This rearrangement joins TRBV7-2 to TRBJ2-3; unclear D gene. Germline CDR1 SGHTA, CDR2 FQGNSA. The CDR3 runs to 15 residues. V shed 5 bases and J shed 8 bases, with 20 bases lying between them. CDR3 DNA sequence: TGTGCCAGCAGCCCTCAGCAGAGTCAAACGCGTACGCAGTATTTT. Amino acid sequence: CASSPQQSQTRTQYF.

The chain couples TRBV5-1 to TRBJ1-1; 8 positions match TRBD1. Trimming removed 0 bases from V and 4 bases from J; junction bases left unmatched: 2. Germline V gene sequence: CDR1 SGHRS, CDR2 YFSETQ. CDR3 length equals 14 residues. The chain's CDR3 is CASSLEDRATEAFF. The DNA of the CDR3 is TGCGCCAGCAGCTTGGAGGACAGGGCCACTGAAGCTTTCTTT.

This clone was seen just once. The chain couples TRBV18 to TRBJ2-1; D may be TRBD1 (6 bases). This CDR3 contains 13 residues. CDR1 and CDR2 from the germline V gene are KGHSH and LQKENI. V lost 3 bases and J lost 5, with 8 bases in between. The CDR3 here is CASSPSGDNEQFF. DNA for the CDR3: TGTGCCAGCTCACCCTCAGGGGACAATGAGCAGTTCTTC. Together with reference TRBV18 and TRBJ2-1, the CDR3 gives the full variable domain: NAGVMQNPRHLVRRRGQEARLRCSPMKGHSHVYWYRQLPEEGLKFMVYLQKENIIDESGMPKERFSAEFPKEGPSILRIQQVVRGDSAAYFCASSPSGDNEQFFGPGTRLTVL.

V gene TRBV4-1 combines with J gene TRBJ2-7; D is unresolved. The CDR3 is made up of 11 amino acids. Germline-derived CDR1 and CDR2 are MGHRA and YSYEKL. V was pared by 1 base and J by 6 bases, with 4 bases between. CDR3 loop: CASSQASEQYF. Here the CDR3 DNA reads TGCGCCAGCAGCCAAGCTAGCGAGCAGTACTTC.

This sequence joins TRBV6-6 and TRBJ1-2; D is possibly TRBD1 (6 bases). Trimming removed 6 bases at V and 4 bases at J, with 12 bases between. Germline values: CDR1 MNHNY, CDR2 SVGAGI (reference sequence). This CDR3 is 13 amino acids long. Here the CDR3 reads CASSRQETYGYTF. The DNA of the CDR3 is TGTGCCAGCAGCAGACAGGAGACCTATGGCTACACCTTC.

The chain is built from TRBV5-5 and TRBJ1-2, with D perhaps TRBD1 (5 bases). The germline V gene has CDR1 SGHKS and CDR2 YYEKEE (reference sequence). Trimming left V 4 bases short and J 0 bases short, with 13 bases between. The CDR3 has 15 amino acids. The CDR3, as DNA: TGTGCCAGCAGCCCCCAGGGCATAGCTAACTATGGCTACACCTTC. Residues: CASSPQGIANYGYTF. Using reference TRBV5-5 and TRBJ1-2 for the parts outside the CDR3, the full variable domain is DAGVTQSPTHLIKTRGQQVTLRCSPISGHKSVSWYQQVLGQGPQFIFQYYEKEERGRGNFPDRFSARQFPNYSSELNVNALLLGDSALYLCASSPQGIANYGYTFGSGTRLTVV.

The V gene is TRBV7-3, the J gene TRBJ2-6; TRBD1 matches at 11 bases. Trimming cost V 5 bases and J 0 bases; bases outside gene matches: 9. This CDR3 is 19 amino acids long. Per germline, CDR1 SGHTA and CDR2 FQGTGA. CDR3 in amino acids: CASSPRTGGFSSGANVLTF. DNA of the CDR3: TGTGCCAGCAGCCCGCGGACAGGGGGCTTTAGCTCTGGGGCCAACGTCCTGACTTTC. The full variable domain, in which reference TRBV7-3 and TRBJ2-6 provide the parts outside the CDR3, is GAGVSQTPSNKVTEKGKYVELRCDPISGHTALYWYRQSLGQGPEFLIYFQGTGAADDSGLPNDRFFAVRPEGSVSTLKIQRTERGDSAVYLCASSPRTGGFSSGANVLTFGAGSRLTVL.

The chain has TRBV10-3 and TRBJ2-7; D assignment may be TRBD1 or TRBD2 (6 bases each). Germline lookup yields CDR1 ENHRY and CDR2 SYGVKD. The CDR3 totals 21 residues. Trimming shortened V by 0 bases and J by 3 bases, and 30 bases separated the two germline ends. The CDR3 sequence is CAISESVLLSRGFRGFYEQYF. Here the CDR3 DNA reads TGTGCCATCAGTGAGTCGGTTCTCCTTTCTCGGGGGTTCAGGGGATTCTACGAGCAGTACTTC.

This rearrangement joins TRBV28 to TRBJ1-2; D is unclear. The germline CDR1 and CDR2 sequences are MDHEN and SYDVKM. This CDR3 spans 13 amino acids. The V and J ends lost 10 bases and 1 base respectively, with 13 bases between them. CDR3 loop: CATQKGINYGYTF. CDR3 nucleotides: TGTGCCACCCAAAAGGGAATTAACTATGGCTACACCTTC.

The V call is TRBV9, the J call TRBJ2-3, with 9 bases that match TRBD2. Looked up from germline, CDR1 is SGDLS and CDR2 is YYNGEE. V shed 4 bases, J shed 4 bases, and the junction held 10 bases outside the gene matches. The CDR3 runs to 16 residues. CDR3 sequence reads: CASSSHSGGEADTQYF. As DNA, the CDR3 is TGTGCCAGCAGCTCCCATAGCGGGGGCGAAGCAGATACGCAGTATTTT. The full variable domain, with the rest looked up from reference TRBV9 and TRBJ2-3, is DSGVTQTPKHLITATGQRVTLRCSPRSGDLSVYWYQQSLDQGLQFLIQYYNGEERAKGNILERFSAQQFPDLHSELNLSSLELGDSALYFCASSSHSGGEADTQYFGPGTRLTVL.

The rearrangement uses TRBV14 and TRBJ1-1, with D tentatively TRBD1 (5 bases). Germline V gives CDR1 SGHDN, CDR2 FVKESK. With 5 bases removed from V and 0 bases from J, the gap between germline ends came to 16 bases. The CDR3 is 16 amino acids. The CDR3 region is CASSSRQSPMNTEAFF. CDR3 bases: TGTGCCAGCAGCTCCCGACAGTCTCCGATGAACACTGAAGCTTTCTTT.